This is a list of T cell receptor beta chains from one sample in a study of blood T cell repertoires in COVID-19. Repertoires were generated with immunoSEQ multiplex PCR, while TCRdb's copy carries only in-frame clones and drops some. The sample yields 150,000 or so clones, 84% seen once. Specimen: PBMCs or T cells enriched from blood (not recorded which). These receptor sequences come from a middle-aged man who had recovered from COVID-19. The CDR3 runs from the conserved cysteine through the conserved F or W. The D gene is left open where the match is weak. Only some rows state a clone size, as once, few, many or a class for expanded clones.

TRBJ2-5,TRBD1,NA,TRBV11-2,TGTGCCAGCAGCTATCTCACAGGGGGCGCGGAGACCCAGTACTTC,CASSYLTGGAETQYF
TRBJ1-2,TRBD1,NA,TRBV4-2,TGTGCCAGCAGCCCAGGGGTGGGACAGGGTGTCTATGGCTACACCTTC,CASSPGVGQGVYGYTF
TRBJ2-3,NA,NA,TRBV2,TGTGCCAGCAGGGGGCGGCGGGGCCGCACAGATACGCAGTATTTT,CASRGRRGRTDTQYF
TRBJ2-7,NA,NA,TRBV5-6,TGTGCCAGCAGCTTGGGAGTTAGGGCAGGGACAAGGCGTGGTGAGCAGTACTTC,CASSLGVRAGTRRGEQYF
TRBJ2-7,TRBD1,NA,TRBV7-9,TGTGCGACCAGGGGACAGCTCTCCTACGAGCAGTACTTC,CATRGQLSYEQYF
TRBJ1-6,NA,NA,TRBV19,TGTGCCAGTAGTCTTACGGGGGTTAATTCACCCCTCCACTTT,CASSLTGVNSPLHF
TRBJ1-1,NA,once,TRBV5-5,TGTGCCAGCAGCTGGAACAGCTTCAACACTGAAGCTTTCTTT,CASSWNSFNTEAFF
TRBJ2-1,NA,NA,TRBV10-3,TGTGCCATCAGTGAAGGACAGTACAATGAGCAGTTCTTC,CAISEGQYNEQFF
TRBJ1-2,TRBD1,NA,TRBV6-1,TGTGCCAGCAGTGAGACGGACAGGGCCTATGGCTACACCTTC,CASSETDRAYGYTF
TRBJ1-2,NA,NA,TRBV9,TGTGCCAGCAGCGTAGACCTGGGAGGCGGCTACACCTTC,CASSVDLGGGYTF
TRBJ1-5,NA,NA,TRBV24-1,TGTGCCACCAGTGCAGGGTTCAATCAGCCCCAGCATTTT,CATSAGFNQPQHF
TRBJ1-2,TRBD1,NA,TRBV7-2,TGTGCCAGCAGCTCCGACAGGGCGGGTGGCTACACCTTC,CASSSDRAGGYTF
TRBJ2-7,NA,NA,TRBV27,TGTGCCAGCTCCCTTGCAGGCTACGAGCAGTACTTC,CASSLAGYEQYF
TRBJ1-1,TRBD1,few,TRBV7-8,TGTGCCAGCAGCTATGGACAGGGGAACACTGAAGCTTTCTTT,CASSYGQGNTEAFF
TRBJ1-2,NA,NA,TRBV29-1,TGCAGCGTGGGGACGGTCGGGGGCTATGGCTACACCTTC,CSVGTVGGYGYTF